These 31 T cell receptor beta chains originate from one sample sequenced in a study of CD8 T cells in ankylosing spondylitis. These receptors are not linked to any known antigen. Study-wide points: A motif in TCR beta, a set of eight highly homologous variants, appeared characteristic of ankylosing spondylitis blood.

TCRdb re-called the 5' RACE reads through MiXCR, storing one row per CDR3 protein. The data show around 430,000 distinct CDR3 sequences, 17% seen once. Sequenced input: blood, either unsorted or a sorted T cell fraction (not recorded which). The receptors derive from a male donor with ankylosing spondylitis.

In nucleotides, the CDR3 is TGTGCCAGCAGCCTCCTAGCGGGAAGGACAAACACCGGGGAGCTGTTTTTT. Protein: CASSLLAGRTNTGELFF. This chain uses TRBV7-9 with TRBJ2-2, with TRBD2 matching over 9 bases. Germline V lookup: CDR1 SEHNR, CDR2 FQNEAQ (reference sequence). J gave up 2 bases and V 5 bases, and 9 bases lay outside the gene matches. The CDR3 totals 17 residues.

V usage is TRBV2 and J usage is TRBJ1-5; possible D gene TRBD1, 6 bases. Germline loops: CDR1 SNHLY, CDR2 FYNNEI. The length of the CDR3 is 17 residues. The ends were cut back, 0 bases at V and 3 bases at J, with 15 bases in the middle. The CDR3 protein is CASSEALLGGYNQPQHF. In DNA, the CDR3 is TGTGCCAGCAGTGAAGCGCTTTTGGGGGGCTACAATCAGCCCCAGCATTTT.

This clonotype has at least ten counts. The rearrangement joins TRBV4-2 to TRBJ1-2; weak D call: TRBD1 (6 bases). V was clipped by 0 bases and J by 8 bases, with 16 bases between them. CDR1 and CDR2 from the germline V gene are LGHNA and YNFKEQ. CDR3 length equals 15 residues. DNA of the CDR3: TGTGCCAGCAGCCAAGAGGCAGGGGATACGGGCGGCTACACCTTC. Protein product: CASSQEAGDTGGYTF.

This clonotype was seen a handful of times. The chain combines TRBV6-2 or TRBV6-3 with TRBJ2-1; the D is unclear. The CDR3 contains 11 residues. The V gene lost 2 bases and the J gene lost 10 bases, with 6 bases spanning the gap. The germline CDR1 and CDR2 sequences are MNHEY and SVGEGT. In DNA, the CDR3 is TGTGCCAGCAGTTACAGGCGGGAGCAGTTCTTC. It codes for CASSYRREQFF.

This clonotype has at least ten counts. CDR3 amino acids: CASSQEGGISPLHF. The CDR3 DNA reads as TGCGCCAGCAGCCAAGAGGGTGGGATTTCACCCCTCCACTTT. The genes are TRBV4-1 and TRBJ1-6; D is unresolved. There are 14 residues in the CDR3. The V gene lost 0 bases and the J gene lost 9 bases, with 9 bases spanning the gap. The germline V gene encodes CDR1 MGHRA and CDR2 YSYEKL.

The chain is built from TRBV12-3 or TRBV12-4 and TRBJ2-1, with TRBD1 matching over 9 bases. The J segment lost 0 bases and the V segment lost 3 bases, leaving 6 bases of the junction unmatched. This CDR3 comprises 17 residues. The CDR3 DNA reads as TGTGCCAGCAGTTTCGGTGGACAGGGGAGCTCCTACAATGAGCAGTTCTTC. Its protein product is CASSFGGQGSSYNEQFF.

In this sample, this clonotype turned up a few times. The V call is TRBV20-1, the J call TRBJ2-2; no firm D call. Trimming shortened V by 3 bases and J by 4 bases, and 12 bases separated the two germline ends. Germline loops: CDR1 DFQATT, CDR2 SNEGSKA (reference sequence). This CDR3 region has 14 residues. The CDR3 DNA is TGCAGTGCTAGGAAGGCTCTCGTCACCGGGGAGCTGTTTTTT. This encodes CSARKALVTGELFF.

This clonotype was picked up many times. This chain uses TRBV20-1 with TRBJ2-7; weak D call: TRBD1 (6 bases). V was cut by 5 bases and J by 2 bases, with 13 bases left in between. CDR3 length equals 13 residues. The germline gives CDR1 DFQATT, CDR2 SNEGSKA (reference sequence). The CDR3 region is CSAAKDRTYEQYF. CDR3 sequence (DNA): TGCAGTGCTGCCAAGGACAGAACCTACGAGCAGTACTTC.

This clonotype was recorded a few times. This rearrangement joins TRBV20-1 to TRBJ1-2; D ambiguous. This CDR3 region has 14 residues. Between the trimmed V and J ends, which lost 6 bases and 3 bases, there was a span of 17 bases. Per germline, CDR1 DFQATT and CDR2 SNEGSKA (reference sequence). CDR3 in amino acids: CSAPGTKGYYGYTF. CDR3 nucleotides: TGCAGTGCCCCGGGAACGAAGGGCTACTATGGCTACACCTTC.

This clonotype came up many times. The chain carries TRBV12-3 or TRBV12-4 and TRBJ1-1, with D unresolved. This CDR3 region has 13 residues. V lost 3 bases and J lost 6, with 11 bases in between. CDR3 DNA sequence: TGTGCCAGCAGTTTTCGTGCAGGTTCTGAAGCTTTCTTT. It specifies CASSFRAGSEAFF.

This clonotype was seen a handful of times. This chain connects TRBV5-1 to TRBJ1-1; no reliable D call. The CDR3 sequence is 16 residues long. Trimming pared 7 bases from V and 1 base from J, leaving 20 bases between. Germline loops: CDR1 SGHRS, CDR2 YFSETQ. The CDR3, as DNA: TGCGCCAGCCACCCGAGAGGGCCCCGAGGGAACACTGAAGCTTTCTTT. Translation: CASHPRGPRGNTEAFF.

The table lists this clonotype with a few counts. The rearrangement uses TRBV5-1 and TRBJ2-1; 8 bases are a match to TRBD2. The CDR3 contains 14 residues. Germline assignment: CDR1 SGHRS and CDR2 YFSETQ. Germline trimming cut 0 bases from V and 7 bases from J; bases unmatched to any gene: 3. The CDR3 DNA is TGCGCCAGCAGCTTGGCGGGGGGGATGAATGAGCAGTTCTTC. Amino acid sequence: CASSLAGGMNEQFF.

This clonotype was observed a handful of times. This chain uses TRBV6-1 with TRBJ1-1; maybe TRBD1 (6 bases). The V gene lost 6 bases and the J gene lost 1 base, with 15 bases spanning the gap. The CDR3 loop spans 15 amino acids. Germline V gives CDR1 MNHNS, CDR2 SASEGT. The CDR3 DNA sequence: TGTGCCAGCAGCGCCAGGGGACGGACGAACACTGAAGCTTTCTTT. Protein product: CASSARGRTNTEAFF.

The chain recombines TRBV10-3 with TRBJ1-1; D call uncertain. CDR1 and CDR2 (germline): ENHRY, SYGVKD. V was shortened by 3 bases and J by 5 bases, with 4 bases between the two germline ends. CDR3 length: 11 residues. The DNA of the CDR3 is TGTGCCATCAGTGAACGTACTGAAGCTTTCTTT. Protein sequence: CAISERTEAFF.

This chain joins TRBV6-1 and TRBJ1-2; a weak D match, TRBD1 (6 bases). CDR1 and CDR2 (germline): MNHNS, SASEGT. The CDR3 covers 15 residues. The V and J ends lost 2 bases and 4 bases respectively, with 14 bases between them. CDR3 loop: CASSESATGGYGYTF. The CDR3 DNA sequence: TGTGCCAGCAGTGAATCAGCGACAGGTGGCTATGGCTACACCTTC.

The chain recombines TRBV4-1 with TRBJ1-1, with 8 bases aligning to TRBD1. The CDR3 extends over 16 amino acids. Germline V CDR1 and CDR2: MGHRA, YSYEKL. V lost 6 bases to trimming and J lost 1 base; unmatched junction nucleotides: 10. The chain's CDR3 is CASSFRDGTGNTEAFF. For the CDR3, the DNA is TGCGCCAGCAGTTTTCGTGACGGGACAGGGAACACTGAAGCTTTCTTT.

The gene calls are TRBV6-1 and TRBJ1-2, with 7 bases aligning to TRBD1. The CDR3 runs 14 residues. Looked up from germline, CDR1 is MNHNS and CDR2 is SASEGT. Trimming removed 4 bases from V and 7 bases from J; junction bases left unmatched: 9. CDR3 DNA sequence: TGTGCCAGCAGTGGGGCTGGGACAGCGCTTGGCTACACCTTC. It specifies CASSGAGTALGYTF.

This clonotype has at least ten counts. This rearrangement joins TRBV12-3 or TRBV12-4 to TRBJ2-3; the match to TRBD2 covers 8 bases. The CDR3 runs to 16 residues. J gave up 1 base and V 6 bases, and 9 bases lay outside the gene matches. The CDR3 bases are TGTGCCAGCAGGCCGGAGTTAGCGGGACGCACAGATACGCAGTATTTT. Encoded protein: CASRPELAGRTDTQYF.

In its sample, this clonotype was seen a few times. The chain joins TRBV5-1 to TRBJ1-6, with D possibly being TRBD1 (5 bases). Germline V CDR1 and CDR2: SGHRS, YFSETQ. The CDR3 consists of 15 residues. V was cut by 0 bases and J by 7 bases, with 11 bases left in between. The CDR3 bases are TGCGCCAGCAGCTTGGCAGGGAACGGGAATTCACCCCTCCACTTT. It codes for CASSLAGNGNSPLHF.

Turning to this clonotype: Its ends do not fully match the called genes, so a read error is possible. The chain joins TRBV7-7 to TRBJ2-1; D gene unclear. The CDR3 totals 13 residues. Germline loops: CDR1 SSHAT, CDR2 FNYEAQ (reference sequence). The CDR3 region is CASSSDISNEQFF. For the CDR3, the DNA is TGTGCTAGCAGTTCCGACATTTCCAATGAGCAGTTCTTC.

This clonotype was detected only a few times. The rearrangement links TRBV20-1 to TRBJ2-1; 9 bases line up with TRBD1. The CDR3 contains 17 residues. CDR1 DFQATT and CDR2 SNEGSKA come from the germline V gene (reference sequence). V dropped 0 bases and J dropped 8; count of bases not matched to a gene: 14. CDR3 amino acids: CSARDLFRTGVGDEQFF. The CDR3 DNA follows: TGCAGTGCTAGAGATCTGTTTCGGACAGGGGTTGGAGATGAGCAGTTCTTC.

This clonotype occurred many times. The chain carries TRBV12-3 or TRBV12-4 and TRBJ2-2; no definite D call. V was shortened by 5 bases and J by 0 bases, with 7 bases between the two germline ends. There are 14 residues in the CDR3. This CDR3 reads CASSVSANTGELFF. Written as DNA, the CDR3 is TGTGCCAGCAGTGTCAGCGCGAACACCGGGGAGCTGTTTTTT.

This clonotype showed up just a few times. This sequence joins TRBV5-1 and TRBJ2-7, with 9 positions matching TRBD1. The trim removed 2 bases at V and 6 bases at J, leaving 9 bases unmatched. The germline V gene has CDR1 SGHRS and CDR2 YFSETQ. CDR3 length: 15 residues. The CDR3 sequence: CASSFVTGGIGEQYF. CDR3 nucleotide sequence: TGCGCCAGCAGCTTCGTGACAGGGGGAATTGGCGAGCAGTACTTC. The complete variable domain, with remaining parts taken from reference TRBV5-1 and TRBJ2-7, reads KAGVTQTPRYLIKTRGQQVTLSCSPISGHRSVSWYQQTPGQGLQFLFEYFSETQRNKGNFPGRFSGRQFSNSRSEMNVSTLELGDSALYLCASSFVTGGIGEQYFGPGTRLTVT.

In its sample, this clonotype was seen a few times. The V and J genes are TRBV9 and TRBJ2-1; 9 bases line up with TRBD1. The J segment lost 4 bases and the V segment lost 3 bases, leaving 11 bases of the junction unmatched. The CDR3 has 17 amino acids. Germline V lookup: CDR1 SGDLS, CDR2 YYNGEE. The chain's CDR3 is CASSGSGGTGSYNEQFF. CDR3 DNA sequence: TGTGCCAGCAGCGGCTCTGGGGGGACAGGGTCGTACAATGAGCAGTTCTTC.

This clonotype occurred many times. This chain joins TRBV5-6 and TRBJ2-3, with D possibly called TRBD1 or TRBD2 (5 bases each). CDR1 is SGHDT, CDR2 YYEEEE, per germline. The CDR3 has 17 residues. Trimming cost V 7 bases and J 0 bases, with 21 bases left between them. The chain's CDR3 is CASVTLGPGVSTDTQYF. DNA of the CDR3: TGTGCCAGCGTTACCTTGGGGCCCGGGGTTAGCACAGATACGCAGTATTTT.

J is TRBJ2-7 and V is TRBV9; D remains ambiguous. CDR3 length: 13 amino acids. Germline CDR1 reads SGDLS; CDR2 reads YYNGEE. The V gene lost 0 bases and the J gene lost 6 bases, with 10 bases spanning the gap. CDR3: CASSVDIASEQYF. The CDR3 DNA sequence: TGTGCCAGCAGCGTAGATATTGCGTCCGAGCAGTACTTC.

This clonotype was found many times. The chain combines TRBV12-3 or TRBV12-4 with TRBJ2-3; D gene uncertain. Trimming left V 6 bases short and J 5 bases short, with 9 bases between. The CDR3 sequence is 12 residues long. The CDR3 loop is CASRHRGDTQYF. The CDR3 region has the DNA TGTGCCAGCAGACATAGAGGAGATACGCAGTATTTT.

In regard to this clonotype: At one end, the junction sequence differs from germline, possibly due to a read error. CDR3 residues: CTSSLASGGGTDTQYF. The DNA for the CDR3 is TGCACCAGCAGCTTGGCGAGCGGGGGAGGCACAGATACGCAGTATTTT. This sequence joins TRBV5-1 and TRBJ2-3; 8 positions agree with TRBD2. Per germline, CDR1 SGHRS and CDR2 YFSETQ. The CDR3 covers 16 residues.

This clonotype has ten or more counts. The rearrangement links TRBV5-1 to TRBJ2-3; the D is unclear. Germline V gives CDR1 SGHRS, CDR2 YFSETQ. This CDR3 is 14 amino acids long. Trimming pared 1 base from V and 4 bases from J, leaving 10 bases between. The DNA for the CDR3 is TGCGCCAGCAGCTTGTTGGGCCGAGCAGATACGCAGTATTTT. Translation gives CASSLLGRADTQYF.

In its sample, this clonotype was seen a few times. The rearrangement joins TRBV24-1 to TRBJ2-2; 9 bases align to TRBD2. The germline CDR1 and CDR2 sequences are KGHDR and SFDVKD. The length of the CDR3 is 15 residues. V lost 4 bases, J lost 4 bases, and 3 bases stayed unmatched. The CDR3 spells CATSDPSGITGELFF. As DNA, the CDR3 is TGTGCCACCAGTGACCCTAGCGGGATCACCGGGGAGCTGTTTTTT.

This chain uses TRBV28 with TRBJ2-7, with D possibly matching TRBD1 (6 bases). Trimming took 2 bases from V and 2 from J, leaving 13 bases between them. The CDR3 covers 15 residues. Germline V gene sequence: CDR1 MDHEN, CDR2 SYDVKM. The CDR3 nucleotides read TGTGCCAGCAGTTTAGTTCGGGACATCACCTACGAGCAGTACTTC. Its translation: CASSLVRDITYEQYF.